This is a list of T cell receptor beta chains from one sample in a study of OX40 agonist ivuxolimab in advanced cancers. Sequencing used immunoSEQ multiplex PCR; TCRdb keeps in-frame clones, though not all of them. This sample has about 18,000 clones, with roughly 85% found just once. The source was CD4+ or CD8+ T cells sorted from blood, collected in a trial of the OX40 agonist ivuxolimab. These receptors all come from an adult with an advanced solid tumor such as melanoma, head and neck, liver or kidney cancer. The CDR3 runs from the conserved cysteine through the conserved F or W. D genes are given only for firm matches. The size entry is marked missing in some rows and otherwise reads once, few, many or a size class.

abundance	v_gene	d_gene	j_gene	CDR3aa	CDR3nt
.	TRBV28	.	TRBJ2-1	CASSLDANEQFF	TGTGCCAGCAGTTTAGACGCCAATGAGCAGTTCTTC
.	TRBV6-5	TRBD1	TRBJ1-5	CASRSYRGSNQPQHF	TGTGCCAGCAGGTCCTACAGGGGTAGCAATCAGCCCCAGCATTTT
.	TRBV19	.	TRBJ2-7	CASSPPGGPYEQYF	TGTGCCAGTAGTCCACCCGGGGGCCCCTACGAGCAGTACTTC
.	TRBV10-1	.	TRBJ2-3	CASSRDSSTDTQYF	TGCGCCAGCAGCCGCGATTCTAGCACAGATACGCAGTATTTT
.	TRBV4-1	.	TRBJ1-6	CASSQDDGAHSSYNSPLHF	TGCGCCAGCAGCCAAGATGACGGCGCTCATAGCTCCTATAATTCACCCCTCCACTTT
once	TRBV19	.	TRBJ2-7	CASSIPGREQYF	TGTGCCAGTAGTATCCCGGGGAGGGAGCAGTACTTC
once	TRBV2	TRBD2	TRBJ2-1	CASSELAGAMYNEQFF	TGTGCCAGCAGTGAACTAGCGGGAGCAATGTACAATGAGCAGTTCTTC
once	TRBV27	.	TRBJ2-3	CASSFEASTDTQYF	TGTGCCAGCAGTTTTGAAGCTAGCACAGATACGCAGTATTTT
.	TRBV30	.	TRBJ2-1	CAWSDYSGQLSYNEQFF	TGTGCCTGGAGTGACTACTCGGGGCAACTAAGCTACAATGAGCAGTTCTTC
.	TRBV7-6	.	TRBJ1-2	CASSSTAYGYTF	TGTGCCAGCAGCTCGACAGCTTATGGCTACACCTTC
.	TRBV6-4	TRBD1	TRBJ1-5	CASRDTGVPRRQPQHF	TGTGCCAGCAGGGATACAGGGGTCCCTCGGCGGCAGCCCCAGCATTTT
.	TRBV9	.	TRBJ1-4	CASSVGGSDNEKLFF	TGTGCCAGCAGCGTAGGCGGGTCAGATAATGAAAAACTGTTTTTT
.	TRBV6-5	TRBD2	TRBJ2-7	CASTGTSGAYEQYF	TGTGCCAGCACCGGGACTAGCGGGGCTTACGAGCAGTACTTC
few	TRBV6-6	.	TRBJ1-1	CASNLGIVTEAFF	TGTGCCAGCAACCTCGGGATTGTCACTGAAGCTTTCTTT
.	TRBV7-8	TRBD2	TRBJ2-7	CASSLAVLAGEQYF	TGTGCCAGCAGCTTAGCGGTGCTAGCGGGAGAGCAGTACTTC
.	TRBV19	.	TRBJ2-3	CASSIGRTTDTQYF	TGTGCCAGTAGTATCGGGCGGACCACAGATACGCAGTATTTT
.	TRBV6-4	TRBD1	TRBJ1-2	CASSDGAGGTLDGYTF	TGTGCCAGCAGTGACGGGGCAGGGGGCACTCTCGATGGCTACACCTTC
.	TRBV2	.	TRBJ2-7	CASSELGSSYEQYF	TGTGCCAGCAGTGAATTGGGCAGCTCCTACGAGCAGTACTTC
.	TRBV5-1	TRBD1	TRBJ2-1	CASSLDGQVLDEQFF	TGCGCCAGCAGCTTGGACGGACAGGTTTTGGATGAGCAGTTCTTC
.	TRBV9	TRBD1	TRBJ2-3	CASSVATTGADTQYF	TGTGCCAGCAGCGTAGCTACGACAGGGGCCGATACGCAGTATTTT
.	TRBV5-1	.	TRBJ2-7	CASSPGPAQTYEQYF	TGCGCCAGCAGCCCGGGGCCAGCTCAGACCTACGAGCAGTACTTC
once	TRBV19	.	TRBJ2-1	CASSSGQTSYNEQFF	TGTGCCAGTAGTAGCGGACAGACCTCCTACAATGAGCAGTTCTTC
.	TRBV19	.	TRBJ2-1	CATSRGLSSYNEQFF	TGTGCCACCTCCCGAGGACTTAGCTCCTACAATGAGCAGTTCTTC
once	TRBV27	.	TRBJ2-3	CASSFTGSTDTQYF	TGTGCCAGCAGTTTCACAGGAAGCACAGATACGCAGTATTTT
once	TRBV19	TRBD2	TRBJ2-3	CASSIVSSGAAGDTQYF	TGTGCCAGTAGTATAGTATCCAGCGGGGCCGCTGGAGATACGCAGTATTTT
.	TRBV6-5	.	TRBJ1-4	CASSYLDSFNEKLFF	TGTGCCAGCAGTTACCTGGACAGTTTCAATGAAAAACTGTTTTTT
.	TRBV19	TRBD2	TRBJ2-1	CASSIVTSGAYNEQFF	TGTGCCAGTAGTATAGTGACTAGCGGGGCTTACAATGAGCAGTTCTTC
.	TRBV7-9	.	TRBJ2-7	CASRRIDEQYF	TGTGCCAGCAGGCGAATCGACGAGCAGTACTTC
.	TRBV19	TRBD2	TRBJ2-7	CASSIFGGSSIYEQYF	TGTGCCAGTAGTATCTTCGGGGGGAGTTCGATTTACGAGCAGTACTTC
few	TRBV1	.	TRBJ1-2	CTSSLRKTYGYTF	TGCACCAGCAGCCTGCGAAAGACCTATGGCTACACCTTC
few	TRBV25-1	.	TRBJ1-2	CASADYSYGYTF	TGTGCCAGCGCGGATTATAGCTATGGCTACACCTTC
.	TRBV27	.	TRBJ2-1	CASSSSGYNEQFF	TGTGCCAGCAGTTCGTCGGGGTACAATGAGCAGTTCTTC
.	TRBV5-1	.	TRBJ2-2	CASSFPGELFF	TGCGCCAGCAGCTTCCCCGGGGAGCTGTTTTTT